The present T cell receptor beta chain was sequenced within a study of cytomegalovirus exposure and HLA in healthy donors. Overall study findings and caveats: In a later analysis, at a false discovery rate of 0.05, roughly 16,000 TCR beta sequences matched HLA alleles. The authors later linked a missense DCLRE1C variant to TCR beta V- and J-gene trimming. Researchers catalogued 160 or so TCR beta chains as cytomegalovirus-associated.

PCR was performed using 60 Vbeta and 13 Jbeta primers. Generated by immunoSEQ multiplex PCR, the TCRdb table keeps only in-frame clones and is missing some. Of about 120,000 clones listed, roughly 9% are singletons. All the people who gave samples were healthy bone marrow donors. Germline V gene sequence: CDR1 SGDLS, CDR2 YYNGEE. The CDR3 runs to 14 residues. V lost 0 bases and J lost 5, with 8 bases in between. This clone has only a few counts. What it binds is not known. The sequence came from a man younger than 40 in good health and CMV-seronegative. V usage is TRBV9 and J usage is TRBJ2-2; D call uncertain. Sequencing input: PBMCs. CDR3 region: CASSVGVKTGELFF. The CDR3 nucleotides are TGTGCCAGCAGCGTAGGAGTTAAAACCGGGGAGCTGTTTTTT.